These 28 T cell receptor beta chains were sequenced from one sample in a study of graft-versus-host responses after intestinal transplantation (dated by TCRdb to the early 2020s). The antigens for these receptors are not known. This sample's time point label indicates: cells obtained before transplantation from donor or recipient. The library relied on the immunoSEQ multiplex PCR assay. Held by TCRdb, this immuneACCESS table contains in-frame sequences only and omits some clones. Under half of the omission traces to an unresolved V gene where checked; the cause of the rest is unknown. The sample table holds about 99,000 clones, of which around 92% were seen once. The top ten clonotypes cover about 0.062% of the sample. The specimen was unstimulated CD8+ T cells sorted from spleen or lymph node cells, collected before transplant. These receptor sequences come from a human donor who was the organ donor for an intestinal transplant.

The V gene is TRBV15, the J gene TRBJ1-1, with TRBD1 matching 8 bases. The CDR3 runs to 13 residues. Germline V lookup: CDR1 LNHNV, CDR2 YYDKDF (reference sequence). V was pared by 4 bases and J by 7 bases, with 5 bases of the junction left unmatched. The CDR3 here is CATSKGTGVEAFF. As DNA, the CDR3 is TGTGCCACCAGCAAAGGGACAGGAGTTGAAGCTTTCTTT.

In DNA, the CDR3 is TGTGCCAGCAGCTTGTCCTTAGCGGGGGCCCACACAGATACGCAGTATTTT. It codes for CASSLSLAGAHTDTQYF. J is TRBJ2-3 and V is TRBV7-9; 9 positions agree with TRBD2. The V and J ends lost 3 bases and 2 bases, in that order; junction bases with no gene match: 9. There are 17 residues in the CDR3. CDR1 SEHNR and CDR2 FQNEAQ come from the germline V gene (reference sequence). Full variable domain (missing parts from reference TRBV7-9 and TRBJ2-3): DTGVSQNPRHKITKRGQNVTFRCDPISEHNRLYWYRQTLGQGPEFLTYFQNEAQLEKSRLLSDRFSAERPKGSFSTLEIQRTEQGDSAMYLCASSLSLAGAHTDTQYFGPGTRLTVL.

V usage is TRBV7-9 and J usage is TRBJ2-5; D perhaps matches TRBD1 (5 bases). Trimming took 1 base from V and 1 from J, leaving 7 bases between them. The CDR3 has 14 residues. In germline, CDR1 is SEHNR, CDR2 FQNEAQ (reference sequence). The CDR3 bases are TGTGCCAGCAGCTTAGGGGGCGGCCAAGAGACCCAGTACTTC. Translating it yields CASSLGGGQETQYF.

The V call is TRBV4-1, the J call TRBJ1-5, with a possible D match to TRBD1 (5 bases). Trimming took off 1 base at V and 7 bases at J, with 20 bases between the two ends. The CDR3 is made up of 17 amino acids. The V gene's germline CDR1 is MGHRA and CDR2 YSYEKL. The CDR3 region is CASSQGWEPLGGQPQHF. The CDR3 DNA reads TGCGCCAGCAGCCAAGGTTGGGAACCCCTGGGGGGGCAGCCCCAGCATTTT.

This clone was counted once. This chain links TRBV9 with TRBJ2-3; D perhaps matches TRBD2 (5 bases). V lost 0 bases, J lost 6 bases, and 11 bases lay in between. This CDR3 comprises 14 residues. Germline V CDR1 and CDR2: SGDLS, YYNGEE. The CDR3 nucleotides read TGTGCCAGCAGCGTAGGGTCGGAGGTGGATACGCAGTATTTT. As protein: CASSVGSEVDTQYF.

The V call is TRBV9, the J call TRBJ2-1; 9 bases are a match to TRBD2. Unmatched junction bases numbered 10, after V lost 0 bases and J lost 9 bases. This CDR3 is built from 16 residues. Germline loops: CDR1 SGDLS, CDR2 YYNGEE. The CDR3 DNA follows: TGTGCCAGCAGCGTAGTTGGGATCGGCGGGGGGGGTGAGCAGTTCTTC. It is translated as CASSVVGIGGGGEQFF.

J is TRBJ2-1 and V is TRBV6-5, with 9 bases fitting TRBD1. Germline CDR1 is MNHEY and CDR2 is SVGAGI. The V segment lost 2 bases and the J segment 9 bases; nucleotides outside the gene matches: 2. This CDR3 has 13 amino acids. The CDR3 sequence: CASSYGQGSEQFF. The DNA of the CDR3 is TGTGCCAGCAGTTACGGACAGGGGAGTGAGCAGTTCTTC.

This chain links TRBV19 with TRBJ2-7, with 7 positions matching TRBD2. The V segment lost 8 bases and the J segment 4 bases; nucleotides outside the gene matches: 2. The CDR3 is made up of 11 amino acids. In germline, CDR1 is LNHDA, CDR2 SQIVND (reference sequence). CDR3 nucleotides: TGTGCCAGTGGGGACTATTACGAGCAGTACTTC. Translated: CASGDYYEQYF. Complete variable domain (other parts from reference TRBV19 and TRBJ2-7): DGGITQSPKYLFRKEGQNVTLSCEQNLNHDAMYWYRQDPGQGLRLIYYSQIVNDFQKGDIAEGYSVSREKKESFPLTVTSAQKNPTAFYLCASGDYYEQYFGPGTRLTVT.

V gene TRBV28 combines with J gene TRBJ2-7; a weak D match, TRBD1 (6 bases). The CDR3 has 16 residues. Germline loops: CDR1 MDHEN, CDR2 SYDVKM. V shed 8 bases and J shed 0 bases, with 20 bases lying between them. CDR3 nucleotide sequence: TGTGCCAGCCTGACCCCCTCCGGGACAAGCTCCTACGAGCAGTACTTC. Its translation: CASLTPSGTSSYEQYF.

This chain links TRBV27 with TRBJ2-7; TRBD2 agrees at 9 bases. Germline CDR1 reads MNHEY; CDR2 reads SMNVEV (reference sequence). With V trimmed by 4 bases and J by 4 bases, 5 bases remained unmatched. This CDR3 has 14 residues. For the CDR3, the DNA is TGTGCCAGCAGTTACGTAGCGGGAGCTTACGAGCAGTACTTC. The encoded protein is CASSYVAGAYEQYF.

The chain is built from TRBV19 and TRBJ1-2; TRBD1 might be the D (5 bases). Trimming took 4 bases from V and 6 from J, leaving 18 bases between them. This CDR3 region has 15 residues. The germline V gene encodes CDR1 LNHDA and CDR2 SQIVND (reference sequence). The CDR3 here is CASSSPTAPFDGYTF. The CDR3 DNA sequence: TGTGCCAGTAGTAGCCCGACAGCCCCTTTTGATGGCTACACCTTC.

This clone was detected once. The chain is built from TRBV19 and TRBJ1-5; 7 bases are shared with TRBD1. The CDR3 totals 16 residues. Germline V gene data show CDR1 as LNHDA and CDR2 as SQIVND (reference sequence). With V trimmed by 5 bases and J by 3 bases, 10 bases remained unmatched. CDR3: CASSAPTGTDNQPQHF. The CDR3 region has the DNA TGTGCCAGTAGTGCACCGACAGGGACAGACAATCAGCCCCAGCATTTT.

The chain employs TRBV27 and TRBJ2-3; no firm D call. The V gene lost 6 bases and the J gene lost 3 bases, with 16 bases spanning the gap. Germline V gene sequence: CDR1 MNHEY, CDR2 SMNVEV (reference sequence). The CDR3 covers 15 residues. CDR3 sequence: CASSVGVPGTDTQYF. DNA for the CDR3: TGTGCCAGCAGCGTTGGAGTCCCCGGGACAGATACGCAGTATTTT.

The rearrangement joins TRBV27 to TRBJ2-5; perhaps TRBD2 as D (5 bases). This CDR3 contains 14 residues. Germline-derived CDR1 and CDR2 are MNHEY and SMNVEV (reference sequence). Trimming removed 8 bases at V and 4 bases at J, with 17 bases between. This CDR3 is CASGMTWSGETQYF. The CDR3, as DNA: TGTGCCAGCGGCATGACTTGGAGCGGAGAGACCCAGTACTTC.

The CDR3 loop is CASSLIESRETQYF. The DNA of the CDR3 is TGTGCCAGCAGTTTAATAGAGAGTAGAGAGACCCAGTACTTC. This chain joins TRBV28 and TRBJ2-5; no definite D call. CDR1 MDHEN and CDR2 SYDVKM come from the germline V gene. The V and J ends lost 2 bases and 4 bases respectively, with 11 bases between them. This CDR3 region has 14 residues.

The chain uses TRBV7-9 and TRBJ2-2, with D perhaps TRBD2 (6 bases). The CDR3 is made up of 14 amino acids. CDR1 and CDR2 (germline): SEHNR, FQNEAQ (reference sequence). V lost 5 bases, J lost 6 bases, and 13 bases lay in between. CDR3 coding DNA: TGTGCCAGCAGCCCTCCGGAGGGCCCCGGGGAGCTGTTTTTT. Translated: CASSPPEGPGELFF.

The V and J genes are TRBV9 and TRBJ2-1; D perhaps matches TRBD1 (6 bases). This CDR3 comprises 11 residues. Per germline, CDR1 SGDLS and CDR2 YYNGEE. Trimming stripped 3 bases from V and 16 bases from J, with 14 bases between. The CDR3 bases are TGTGCCAGCAGCGGAACAGGGTGGCAATTCTTC. Amino acids: CASSGTGWQFF.

The V gene is TRBV6-6, the J gene TRBJ2-1, with D possibly TRBD2 on 7 matching bases. Germline V CDR1 and CDR2: MNHNY, SVGAGI (reference sequence). Trimming pared 5 bases from V and 9 bases from J, leaving 11 bases between. The CDR3 loop spans 12 amino acids. The CDR3 bases are TGTGCCAGCAGTATAGGGGGGGTTGAGCAGTTCTTC. Its translation is CASSIGGVEQFF.

This rearrangement joins TRBV7-9 to TRBJ2-3, with D uncertain. The V gene's germline CDR1 is SEHNR and CDR2 FQNEAQ (reference sequence). The CDR3 totals 13 residues. Trimming left V 8 bases short and J 1 base short, with 10 bases between. The CDR3 reads CASQLGGTDTQYF. In DNA form, the CDR3 reads TGTGCCAGCCAACTTGGAGGCACAGATACGCAGTATTTT.

V and J are TRBV13 and TRBJ1-2; the D is unclear. Trimming removed 0 bases from V and 8 bases from J, with 7 bases in between. The V gene's germline CDR1 is PRHDT and CDR2 FYEKMQ (reference sequence). The length of the CDR3 is 12 residues. As DNA, the CDR3 is TGTGCCAGCAGCTTAGGACTAAACGGCTACACCTTC. Its protein product is CASSLGLNGYTF.

The gene calls are TRBV9 and TRBJ2-7; TRBD2 is a possible D gene (7 bases). This CDR3 is 15 amino acids long. The V end was cut by 4 bases, the J end by 2 bases, with 16 bases between. Germline CDR1 and CDR2: SGDLS and YYNGEE. CDR3 bases: TGTGCCAGCAGCATGGGGGGGGCCCCTCCCTACGAGCAGTACTTC. It is translated as CASSMGGAPPYEQYF.

The chain links TRBV11-2 to TRBJ2-1; D possibly corresponds to TRBD2 (5 bases). The CDR3 runs to 18 residues. Between the trimmed V and J ends, which lost 5 bases and 6 bases, there was a span of 26 bases. Germline V gene data show CDR1 as SGHAT and CDR2 as FQNNGV. Here the CDR3 reads CASSGPRGSLLQGNEQFF. The CDR3 nucleotides read TGTGCCAGCAGCGGCCCCAGAGGGAGCCTCCTACAAGGCAATGAGCAGTTCTTC.

The gene calls are TRBV25-1 and TRBJ2-1; 8 bases match TRBD1. Germline V CDR1 and CDR2: MGHDK, SYGVNS. CDR3 length: 18 amino acids. The V gene end was trimmed by 6 bases and the J gene end by 0 bases; junction bases not matched to a gene: 13. CDR3 nucleotides: TGTGCCAGCAGCCTTACTGGACAGGGCCCCTTCTCCTACAATGAGCAGTTCTTC. This sequence encodes CASSLTGQGPFSYNEQFF.

The chain couples TRBV10-2 to TRBJ2-2, with TRBD2 as a possible D gene (5 bases). The V end lost 3 bases, the J end lost 3 bases, and 8 bases lay between the germline ends. Germline-derived CDR1 and CDR2 are WSHSY and SAAADI. This CDR3 has 14 residues. In DNA form, the CDR3 reads TGCGCCAGCAGTGACACCGGGGACACCGGGGAGCTGTTTTTT. Translated, it gives CASSDTGDTGELFF.

J is TRBJ2-5 and V is TRBV7-9; TRBD1 is a possible D gene (6 bases). Germline V gives CDR1 SEHNR, CDR2 FQNEAQ (reference sequence). This CDR3 is built from 14 residues. Trimming pared 7 bases from V and 3 bases from J, leaving 15 bases between. The CDR3 sequence: CASNPTEGEETQYF. DNA for the CDR3: TGTGCCAGCAACCCCACAGAGGGGGAAGAGACCCAGTACTTC.

V usage is TRBV6-5 and J usage is TRBJ1-2; D is unclear. Trimming stripped 0 bases from V and 6 bases from J, with 11 bases between. CDR3 length: 14 amino acids. Germline CDR1 and CDR2: MNHEY and SVGAGI. The chain's CDR3 is CASSYSEIRDGYTF. In DNA form, the CDR3 reads TGTGCCAGCAGTTACTCAGAAATCCGGGATGGCTACACCTTC.

The chain couples TRBV28 to TRBJ2-5; TRBD1 is a possible D gene (5 bases). Trimming took 2 bases from V and 4 from J, leaving 14 bases between them. The CDR3 runs to 15 residues. Looked up from germline, CDR1 is MDHEN and CDR2 is SYDVKM. The CDR3 region is CASSLPQGIRETQYF. The CDR3, as DNA: TGTGCCAGCAGTTTACCCCAGGGAATCCGAGAGACCCAGTACTTC.

The chain links TRBV15 to TRBJ1-4; D gene ambiguous. The CDR3 contains 16 residues. The germline gives CDR1 LNHNV, CDR2 YYDKDF (reference sequence). Trimming removed 0 bases from V and 4 bases from J, with 12 bases in between. For the CDR3, the DNA is TGTGCCACCAGCAGAGACGCCGGGATGCTTAATGAAAAACTGTTTTTT. This encodes CATSRDAGMLNEKLFF.